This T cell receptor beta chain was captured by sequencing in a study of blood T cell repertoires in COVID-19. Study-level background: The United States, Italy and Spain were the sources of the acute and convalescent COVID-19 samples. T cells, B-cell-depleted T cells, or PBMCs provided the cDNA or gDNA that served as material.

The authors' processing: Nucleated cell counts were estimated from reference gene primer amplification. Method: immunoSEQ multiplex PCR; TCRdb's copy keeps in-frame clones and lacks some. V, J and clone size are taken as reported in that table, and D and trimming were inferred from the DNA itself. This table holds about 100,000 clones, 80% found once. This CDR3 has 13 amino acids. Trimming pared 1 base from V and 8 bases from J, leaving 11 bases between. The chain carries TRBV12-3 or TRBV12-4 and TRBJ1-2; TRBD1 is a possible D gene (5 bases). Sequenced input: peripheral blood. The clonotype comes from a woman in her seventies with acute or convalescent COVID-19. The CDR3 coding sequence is TGTGCCAGCAGTTTAGGACAGACGATCGGCTACACCTTC. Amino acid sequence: CASSLGQTIGYTF.